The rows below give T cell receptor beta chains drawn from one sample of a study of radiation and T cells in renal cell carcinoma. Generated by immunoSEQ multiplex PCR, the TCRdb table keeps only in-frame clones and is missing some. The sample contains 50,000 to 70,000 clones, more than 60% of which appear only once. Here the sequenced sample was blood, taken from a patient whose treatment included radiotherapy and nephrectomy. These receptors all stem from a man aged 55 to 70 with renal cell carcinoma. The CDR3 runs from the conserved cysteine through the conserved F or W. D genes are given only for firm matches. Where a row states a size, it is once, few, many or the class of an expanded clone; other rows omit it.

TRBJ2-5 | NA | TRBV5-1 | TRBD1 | CASSLAGQVEETQYF | TGCGCCAGCAGCTTGGCGGGACAGGTTGAAGAGACCCAGTACTTC
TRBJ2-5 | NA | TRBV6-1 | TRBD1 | CASSEQGQDQETQYF | TGTGCCAGCAGTGAGCAGGGACAGGACCAAGAGACCCAGTACTTC
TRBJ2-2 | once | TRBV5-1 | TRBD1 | CASSDPRDRARVTGELFF | TGCGCCAGCAGCGACCCCAGAGACAGGGCGCGGGTCACCGGGGAGCTGTTTTTT
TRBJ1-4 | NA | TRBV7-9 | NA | CASTSLKGTGNEKLFF | TGTGCCAGCACCTCTTTAAAGGGGACGGGGAATGAAAAACTGTTTTTT
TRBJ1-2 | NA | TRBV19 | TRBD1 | CASSIAGTGGYGYTF | TGTGCCAGTAGTATCGCCGGGACAGGGGGCTATGGCTACACCTTC
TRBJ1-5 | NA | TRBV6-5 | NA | CASSPTGAQPQHF | TGTGCCAGCAGTCCCACGGGGGCCCAGCCCCAGCATTTT
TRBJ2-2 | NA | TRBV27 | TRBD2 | CASSLGLAGGMNTGELFF | TGTGCCAGCAGTTTAGGACTAGCGGGGGGTATGAACACCGGGGAGCTGTTTTTT
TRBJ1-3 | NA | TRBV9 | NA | CASSVGGGNTIYF | TGTGCCAGCAGCGTAGGCGGTGGAAACACCATATATTTT
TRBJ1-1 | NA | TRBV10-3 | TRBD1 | CAISESDRHTEAFF | TGTGCCATCAGTGAGTCGGACAGGCACACTGAAGCTTTCTTT
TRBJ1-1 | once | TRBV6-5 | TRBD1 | CASRPDREGGTEAFF | TGTGCCAGCAGACCGGACAGGGAGGGTGGCACTGAAGCTTTCTTT
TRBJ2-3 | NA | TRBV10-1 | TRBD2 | CASSEVSSGGTDTQYF | TGCGCCAGCAGTGAGGTGTCTAGCGGGGGTACAGATACGCAGTATTTT
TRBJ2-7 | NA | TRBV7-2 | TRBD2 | CASSSAGLGSYEQYF | TGTGCCAGCAGCTCCGCGGGACTAGGCTCCTACGAGCAGTACTTC
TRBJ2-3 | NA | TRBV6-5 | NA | CASNDRRNTDTQYF | TGTGCCAGCAACGACCGAAGGAACACAGATACGCAGTATTTT
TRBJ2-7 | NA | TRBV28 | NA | CASSTGATYEQYF | TGTGCCAGCAGTACGGGGGCTACCTACGAGCAGTACTTC
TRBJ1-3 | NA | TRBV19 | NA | CASSIPAGDSGNTIYF | TGTGCCAGTAGTATACCCGCGGGGGACTCTGGAAACACCATATATTTT
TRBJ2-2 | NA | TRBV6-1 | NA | CASSRTGPNTGELFF | TGTGCCAGCAGCCGAACAGGGCCCAACACCGGGGAGCTGTTTTTT